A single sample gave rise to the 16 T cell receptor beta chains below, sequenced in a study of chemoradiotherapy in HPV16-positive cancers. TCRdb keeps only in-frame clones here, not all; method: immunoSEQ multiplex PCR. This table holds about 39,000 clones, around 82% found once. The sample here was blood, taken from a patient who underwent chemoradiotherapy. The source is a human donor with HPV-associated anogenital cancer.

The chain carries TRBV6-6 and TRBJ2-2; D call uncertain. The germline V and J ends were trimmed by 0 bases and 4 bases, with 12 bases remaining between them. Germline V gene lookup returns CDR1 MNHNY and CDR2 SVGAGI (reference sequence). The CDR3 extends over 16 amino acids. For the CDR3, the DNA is TGTGCCAGCAGTTACTCGGGCCAGCGTATCACCGGGGAGCTGTTTTTT. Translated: CASSYSGQRITGELFF.

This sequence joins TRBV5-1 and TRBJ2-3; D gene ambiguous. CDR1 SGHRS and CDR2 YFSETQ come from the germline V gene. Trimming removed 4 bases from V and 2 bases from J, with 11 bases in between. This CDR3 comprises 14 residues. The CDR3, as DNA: TGCGCCAGCAGCGAAGACATATTCACAGATACGCAGTATTTT. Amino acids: CASSEDIFTDTQYF. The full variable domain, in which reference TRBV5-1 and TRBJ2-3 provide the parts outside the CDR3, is KAGVTQTPRYLIKTRGQQVTLSCSPISGHRSVSWYQQTPGQGLQFLFEYFSETQRNKGNFPGRFSGRQFSNSRSEMNVSTLELGDSALYLCASSEDIFTDTQYFGPGTRLTVL.

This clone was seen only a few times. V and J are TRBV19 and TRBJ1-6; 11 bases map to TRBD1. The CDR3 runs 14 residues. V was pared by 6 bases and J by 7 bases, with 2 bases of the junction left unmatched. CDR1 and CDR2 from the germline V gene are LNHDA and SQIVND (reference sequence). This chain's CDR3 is CASSRTGGNSPLHF. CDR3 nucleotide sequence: TGTGCCAGTAGCCGGACAGGGGGCAATTCACCCCTCCACTTT.

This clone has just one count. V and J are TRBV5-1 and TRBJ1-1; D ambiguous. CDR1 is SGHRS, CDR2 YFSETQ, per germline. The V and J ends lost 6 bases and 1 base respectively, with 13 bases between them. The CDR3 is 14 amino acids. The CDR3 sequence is CASTLNSGNTEAFF. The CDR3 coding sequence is TGCGCCAGCACGCTGAATTCCGGGAACACTGAAGCTTTCTTT.

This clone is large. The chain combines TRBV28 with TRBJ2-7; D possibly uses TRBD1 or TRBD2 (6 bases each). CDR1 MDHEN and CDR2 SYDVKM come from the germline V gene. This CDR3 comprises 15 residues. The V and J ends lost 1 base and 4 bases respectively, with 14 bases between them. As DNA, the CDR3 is TGTGCCAGCAGTTTATTGGGGGGCGATCTTTACGAGCAGTACTTC. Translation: CASSLLGGDLYEQYF.

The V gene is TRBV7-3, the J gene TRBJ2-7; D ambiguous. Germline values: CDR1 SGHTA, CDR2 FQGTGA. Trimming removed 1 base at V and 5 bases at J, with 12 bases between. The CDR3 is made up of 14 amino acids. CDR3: CASSLSSASNEQYF. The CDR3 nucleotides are TGTGCCAGCAGCTTAAGTAGTGCGAGCAACGAGCAGTACTTC.

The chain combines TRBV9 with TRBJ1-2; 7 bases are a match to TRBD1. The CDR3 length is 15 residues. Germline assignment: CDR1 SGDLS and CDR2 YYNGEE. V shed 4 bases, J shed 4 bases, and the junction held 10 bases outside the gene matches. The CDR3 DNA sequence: TGTGCCAGCAGCATTCACCGGGACAGTCTCTATGGCTACACCTTC. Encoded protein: CASSIHRDSLYGYTF.

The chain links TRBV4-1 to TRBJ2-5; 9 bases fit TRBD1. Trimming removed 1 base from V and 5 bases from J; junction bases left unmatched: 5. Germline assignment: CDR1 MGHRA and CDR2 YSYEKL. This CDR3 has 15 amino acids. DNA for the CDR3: TGCGCCAGCAGCCAAGGACAGGGGGGGAGGGAGACCCAGTACTTC. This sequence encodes CASSQGQGGRETQYF.

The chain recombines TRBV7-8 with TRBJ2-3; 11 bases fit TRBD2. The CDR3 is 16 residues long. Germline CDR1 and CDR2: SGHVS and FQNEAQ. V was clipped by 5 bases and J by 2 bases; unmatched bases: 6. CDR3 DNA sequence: TGTGCCAGCAGCCTCTTAGCGGGGGGGAACACAGATACGCAGTATTTT. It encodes CASSLLAGGNTDTQYF.

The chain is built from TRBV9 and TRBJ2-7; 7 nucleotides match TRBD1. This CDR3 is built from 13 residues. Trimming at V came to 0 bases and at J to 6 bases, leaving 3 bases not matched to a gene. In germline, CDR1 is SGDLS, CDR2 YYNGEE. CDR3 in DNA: TGTGCCAGCAGCGTAGAAAGGACAGGCGAGCAGTACTTC. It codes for CASSVERTGEQYF. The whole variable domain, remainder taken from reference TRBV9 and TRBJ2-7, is DSGVTQTPKHLITATGQRVTLRCSPRSGDLSVYWYQQSLDQGLQFLIQYYNGEERAKGNILERFSAQQFPDLHSELNLSSLELGDSALYFCASSVERTGEQYFGPGTRLTVT.

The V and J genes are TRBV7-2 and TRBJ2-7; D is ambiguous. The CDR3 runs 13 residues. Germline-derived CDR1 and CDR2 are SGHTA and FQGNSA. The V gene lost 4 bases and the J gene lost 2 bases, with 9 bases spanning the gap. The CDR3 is CASSSHVTYEQYF. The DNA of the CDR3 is TGTGCCAGCAGCTCACACGTCACCTACGAGCAGTACTTC.

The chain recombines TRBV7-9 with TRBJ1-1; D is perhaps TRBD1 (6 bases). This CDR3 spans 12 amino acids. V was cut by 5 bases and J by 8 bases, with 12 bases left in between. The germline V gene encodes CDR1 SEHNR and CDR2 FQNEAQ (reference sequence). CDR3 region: CASSPGGAEAFF. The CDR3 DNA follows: TGTGCCAGCAGCCCCGGGGGGGCGGAAGCTTTCTTT.

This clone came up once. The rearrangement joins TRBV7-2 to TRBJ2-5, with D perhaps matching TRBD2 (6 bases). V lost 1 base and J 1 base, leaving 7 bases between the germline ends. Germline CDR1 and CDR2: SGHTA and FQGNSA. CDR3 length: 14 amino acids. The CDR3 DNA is TGTGCCAGCAGCTTAGGGGGACTCCAAGAGACCCAGTACTTC. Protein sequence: CASSLGGLQETQYF.

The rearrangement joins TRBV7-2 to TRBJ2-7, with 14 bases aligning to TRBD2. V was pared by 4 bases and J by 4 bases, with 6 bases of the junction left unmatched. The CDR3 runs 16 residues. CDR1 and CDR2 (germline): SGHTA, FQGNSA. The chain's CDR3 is CASSSRTSGGSYEQYF. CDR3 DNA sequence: TGTGCCAGCAGCTCCCGGACTAGCGGGGGGTCATACGAGCAGTACTTC.

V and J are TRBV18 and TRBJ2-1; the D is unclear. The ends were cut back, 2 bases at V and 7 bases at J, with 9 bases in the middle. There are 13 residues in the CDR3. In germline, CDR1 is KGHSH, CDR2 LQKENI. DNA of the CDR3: TGTGCCAGCTCACCAAGGAGAGGAAATGAGCAGTTCTTC. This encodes CASSPRRGNEQFF. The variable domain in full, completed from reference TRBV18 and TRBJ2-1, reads NAGVMQNPRHLVRRRGQEARLRCSPMKGHSHVYWYRQLPEEGLKFMVYLQKENIIDESGMPKERFSAEFPKEGPSILRIQQVVRGDSAAYFCASSPRRGNEQFFGPGTRLTVL.

This CDR3 reads CASSTVVGSGKETQYF. The CDR3 nucleotides are TGTGCCAGCAGCACGGTGGTCGGTAGCGGGAAAGAGACCCAGTACTTC. The chain recombines TRBV9 with TRBJ2-5; TRBD2 agrees at 8 bases. Trimming removed 4 bases from V and 3 bases from J; junction bases left unmatched: 11. This CDR3 contains 16 residues. The germline gives CDR1 SGDLS, CDR2 YYNGEE.